Here is one T cell receptor beta chain with its context. Its target is unknown. Amplification used 60 Vbeta primers and 13 Jbeta primers. Profiling relied on immunoSEQ multiplex PCR, and the TCRdb table lists in-frame clones only, not all of them. This repertoire includes about 140,000 clones. The data derive from a study of cytomegalovirus exposure and HLA in healthy donors. The study's findings and limits: The study had only CMV serostatus as immune exposure information. Reportedly, a later analysis found an Asian-associated ancestry cluster had fewer N-insertions than the roughly 700-donor mean. Reportedly, cytomegalovirus status was diagnosed with high sensitivity and specificity. Analysis was carried out at a later point, and it linked a missense DCLRE1C variant to TCR beta V- and J-gene trimming.

The sequence came from a woman aged 18-35 years in good health and CMV-seronegative. The specimen was PBMCs.

The CDR3 region is CASSLEGTSGSGYNEQFF. CDR3 DNA sequence: TGTGCCAGCAGCTTAGAGGGGACTAGCGGAAGCGGATACAATGAGCAGTTCTTC. This chain joins TRBV7-3 and TRBJ2-1; the match to TRBD2 covers 11 bases. Germline V lookup: CDR1 SGHTA, CDR2 FQGTGA. With 2 bases clipped from V and 4 bases from J, the junction kept 10 bases outside the gene matches. This CDR3 is built from 18 residues.